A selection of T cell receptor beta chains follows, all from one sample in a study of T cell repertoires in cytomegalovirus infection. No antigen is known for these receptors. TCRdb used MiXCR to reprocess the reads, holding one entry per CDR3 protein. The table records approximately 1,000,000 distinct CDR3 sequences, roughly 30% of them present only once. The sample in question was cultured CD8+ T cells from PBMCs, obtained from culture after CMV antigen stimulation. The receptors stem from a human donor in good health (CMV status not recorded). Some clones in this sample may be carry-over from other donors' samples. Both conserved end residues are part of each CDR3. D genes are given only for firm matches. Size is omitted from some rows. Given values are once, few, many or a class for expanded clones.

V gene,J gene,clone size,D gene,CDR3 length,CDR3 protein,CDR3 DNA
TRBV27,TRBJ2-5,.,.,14,CASSLFSPQETQYF,TGTGCCAGCAGTTTATTTTCTCCACAAGAGACCCAGTACTTC
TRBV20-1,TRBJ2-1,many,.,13,CSADGKAYNEQFF,TGCAGTGCAGACGGGAAGGCCTACAATGAGCAGTTCTTC
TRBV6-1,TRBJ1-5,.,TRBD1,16,CASSEWEGAFNQPQHF,TGTGCCAGCAGTGAATGGGAGGGGGCCTTCAATCAGCCCCAGCATTTT
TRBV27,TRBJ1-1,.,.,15,CASSLNPQPRTEAFF,TGTGCCAGCAGTTTAAACCCACAGCCCCGCACTGAAGCTTTCTTT
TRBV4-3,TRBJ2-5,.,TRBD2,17,CASSHRAGGPHQETQYF,TGCGCCAGCAGCCATCGAGCGGGGGGGCCCCACCAAGAGACCCAGTACTTC
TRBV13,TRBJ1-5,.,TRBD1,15,CASSLGLGQGQPQHF,TGTGCCAGCAGCTTAGGCTTGGGACAGGGACAGCCCCAGCATTTT
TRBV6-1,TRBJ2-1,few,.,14,CASSPRGTQNEQFF,TGTGCCAGCAGCCCCAGGGGTACCCAAAATGAGCAGTTCTTC
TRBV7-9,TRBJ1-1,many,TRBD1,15,CASSGGQGIYTEAFF,TGTGCCAGCAGCGGCGGACAGGGAATTTACACTGAAGCTTTCTTT
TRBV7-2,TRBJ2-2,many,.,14,CASSSAGLRGELFF,TGTGCCAGCAGCTCGGCCGGGCTCAGGGGGGAGCTGTTTTTT
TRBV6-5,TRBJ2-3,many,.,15,CASSRTWGGTDTQYF,TGTGCCAGCAGTCGGACGTGGGGCGGCACAGATACGCAGTATTTT
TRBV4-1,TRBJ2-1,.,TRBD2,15,CASSQTSGLSDEQFF,TGCGCCAGCAGCCAGACTAGCGGACTCTCCGATGAGCAGTTCTTC
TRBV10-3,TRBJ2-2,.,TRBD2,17,CAIRWTSGGPGTGELFF,TGTGCCATCAGGTGGACTAGCGGGGGGCCGGGCACCGGGGAGCTGTTTTTT
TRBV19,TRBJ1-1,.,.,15,CASSDLTGIDTEAFF,TGTGCCAGTAGTGATCTGACAGGAATTGACACTGAAGCTTTCTTT
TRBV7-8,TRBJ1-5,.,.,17,CASSLVLETSDNQPQHF,TGTGCCAGCAGCTTAGTGCTGGAGACATCTGACAATCAGCCCCAGCATTTT
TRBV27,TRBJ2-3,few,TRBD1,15,CASSQGARGTDTQYF,TGTGCCAGTTCACAGGGGGCGCGGGGCACAGATACGCAGTATTTT
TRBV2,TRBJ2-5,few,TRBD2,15,CASNLLAGGRETQYF,TGTGCCAGCAACTTACTAGCGGGGGGGCGCGAGACCCAGTACTTC
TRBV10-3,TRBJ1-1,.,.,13,CAISETPNTEAFF,TGTGCCATCAGTGAGACACCGAACACTGAAGCTTTCTTT
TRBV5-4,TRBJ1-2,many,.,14,CASSPRGVNYGYTF,TGTGCCAGCAGCCCCCGGGGGGTTAACTATGGCTACACCTTC
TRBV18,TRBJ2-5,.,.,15,CASSPRDLAFETQYF,TGTGCCAGCTCACCCAGAGACCTGGCATTCGAGACCCAGTACTTC
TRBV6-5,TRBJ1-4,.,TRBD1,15,CASRRQGSSWEKLFF,TGTGCCAGCAGGAGACAGGGGTCCTCTTGGGAAAAACTGTTTTTT
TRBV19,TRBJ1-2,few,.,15,CASSIFGYDGYGYTF,TGTGCCAGTAGTATATTCGGTTACGACGGCTATGGCTACACCTTC
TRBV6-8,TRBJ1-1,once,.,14,CASSSFRPRGEAFF,TGTGCCAGCAGTTCCTTCCGTCCGCGGGGTGAAGCTTTCTTT